Following are 23 T cell receptor beta chains from one sample sequenced in a study of CD8 T cells in Susac syndrome (dated by TCRdb to the late 2010s). The library was generated by the immunoSEQ multiplex PCR assay. RNA was extracted using the RNeasy kit, and about 0.5 to 1 ug of the RNA was reverse transcribed with random hexamers. The raw public data were reprocessed by TCRdb itself: fastp quality trimming at Q25, MiXCR clonotype calling, in-frame beta chains only. Each CDR3 protein gets just one entry, which takes the most common genes and DNA from the rows behind it. The sample table records 150,000 to 200,000 distinct CDR3 sequences; about 94% of these occur just once. The ten largest clones represent 0.12% to 0.15% of the sample. Input material: CD4+ T cells from PBMCs. The receptors here all came from a human donor in good health.

This clonotype occurred once. This chain joins TRBV30 and TRBJ1-2; D is uncertain. Per germline, CDR1 GTSNPN and CDR2 SVGIG (reference sequence). This CDR3 comprises 11 residues. Between the trimmed V and J ends, which lost 2 bases and 2 bases, there was a span of 3 bases. The CDR3: CAWSSNYGYTF. For the CDR3, the DNA is TGTGCCTGGAGTTCAAACTATGGCTACACCTTC.

CDR3 DNA sequence: TGTGCCAGCAGCCAACGGGCCTACGAGCAGTACTTC. Protein sequence: CASSQRAYEQYF. The chain has TRBV3-1 and TRBJ2-7; D remains unclear. Trimming shortened V by 2 bases and J by 2 bases, and 4 bases separated the two germline ends. The CDR3 runs to 12 residues. Per germline, CDR1 LGHDT and CDR2 YNNKEL (reference sequence).

The chain recombines TRBV3-1 with TRBJ1-5; a possible D gene is TRBD1 (5 bases). The CDR3 is 15 residues long. The V and J ends lost 2 bases and 5 bases respectively, with 13 bases between them. The V gene's germline CDR1 is LGHDT and CDR2 YNNKEL (reference sequence). CDR3 DNA sequence: TGTGCCAGCAGCCAATTTTTAGGAGGGGATCAGCCCCAGCATTTT. Translation: CASSQFLGGDQPQHF. Together with reference TRBV3-1 and TRBJ1-5, the CDR3 gives the full variable domain: DTAVSQTPKYLVTQMGNDKSIKCEQNLGHDTMYWYKQDSKKFLKIMFSYNNKELIINETVPNRFSPKSPDKAHLNLHINSLELGDSAVYFCASSQFLGGDQPQHFGDGTRLSIL.

In its sample, this clonotype was seen once. The CDR3 DNA reads TGTGCCAGCAGCCGCACTCAGGGACATAGAGCTTTCTTT. It is translated as CASSRTQGHRAFF. The chain has TRBV12-3 or TRBV12-4 and TRBJ1-1, with D perhaps matching TRBD1 (6 bases). The CDR3 has 13 amino acids. The germline V and J ends were trimmed by 6 bases and 10 bases, with 18 bases remaining between them.

This sequence joins TRBV7-9 and TRBJ2-3; D unclear. In germline, CDR1 is SEHNR, CDR2 FQNEAQ (reference sequence). This CDR3 contains 13 residues. V was pared by 5 bases and J by 2 bases, with 8 bases between. CDR3 amino acids: CASSPFYTDTQYF. The CDR3 DNA follows: TGTGCCAGCAGCCCATTCTACACAGATACGCAGTATTTT.

The chain combines TRBV6-5 with TRBJ1-1, with D unclear. V was clipped by 6 bases and J by 4 bases, with 18 bases between them. The CDR3 runs 15 residues. Germline V gives CDR1 MNHEY, CDR2 SVGAGI. CDR3 region: CASRYGSRSFTEAFF. The CDR3 coding sequence is TGTGCCAGCAGGTACGGCTCCCGGTCGTTCACTGAAGCTTTCTTT.

This chain uses TRBV10-3 with TRBJ2-5; no definite D call. The germline gives CDR1 ENHRY, CDR2 SYGVKD. Trimming removed 0 bases from V and 1 base from J, with 9 bases in between. The CDR3 runs 15 residues. The CDR3 DNA is TGTGCCATCAGTGAGTCGACTGGACCCCAAGAGACCCAGTACTTC. This sequence encodes CAISESTGPQETQYF.

The V and J genes are TRBV9 and TRBJ1-6; TRBD1 is a possible D gene (5 bases). Germline V CDR1 and CDR2: SGDLS, YYNGEE. V was trimmed by 3 bases and J by 7 bases, leaving 14 bases between them. The CDR3 runs 15 residues. The CDR3 loop reads CASSARGQENSPLHF. DNA of the CDR3: TGTGCCAGCAGCGCCAGAGGACAAGAAAATTCACCCCTCCACTTT.

This chain uses TRBV5-4 with TRBJ2-1, with 12 bases identical to TRBD1. The CDR3 has 16 residues. Germline V CDR1 and CDR2: SGHNT, YYREEE (reference sequence). V lost 5 bases, J lost 7 bases, and 10 bases stayed unmatched. In DNA form, the CDR3 reads TGTGCCAGCAGGGGCCCGGGACAGGGGGCGCGGAATGAGCAGTTCTTC. Its protein is CASRGPGQGARNEQFF.

This clonotype has a single count. The genes are TRBV19 and TRBJ2-7; D is tentatively TRBD1 or TRBD2 (6 bases each). The V gene's germline CDR1 is LNHDA and CDR2 SQIVND (reference sequence). V lost 6 bases and J lost 3, with 12 bases in between. The CDR3 spans 13 residues. The DNA for the CDR3 is TGTGCCAGTAGCCGGGGGCCTAACTACGAGCAGTACTTC. Its translation is CASSRGPNYEQYF.

The J gene is TRBJ2-2, the V gene TRBV20-1; D is possibly TRBD1 or TRBD2 (5 bases each). The germline gives CDR1 DFQATT, CDR2 SNEGSKA (reference sequence). This CDR3 region has 14 residues. The ends were cut back, 5 bases at V and 4 bases at J, with 14 bases in the middle. The CDR3 loop is CSALDGTVTGELFF. The CDR3, as DNA: TGCAGTGCTCTGGACGGGACGGTCACCGGGGAGCTGTTTTTT.

DNA of the CDR3: TGCAGTGCTTACCGGACAGGGGTTAACACCGGGGAGCTGTTTTTT. Translation: CSAYRTGVNTGELFF. This chain joins TRBV20-1 and TRBJ2-2; 9 bases are a match to TRBD1. Germline CDR1 reads DFQATT; CDR2 reads SNEGSKA (reference sequence). The V gene end was trimmed by 5 bases and the J gene end by 2 bases; junction bases not matched to a gene: 6. This CDR3 comprises 15 residues.

This chain links TRBV3-1 with TRBJ2-1; TRBD2 agrees at 10 bases. CDR3 length equals 14 residues. V lost 3 bases, J lost 5 bases, and 1 base stayed unmatched. Germline CDR1 LGHDT, CDR2 YNNKEL (reference sequence). The CDR3 loop reads CASSQLAGDNEQFF. Here the CDR3 DNA reads TGTGCCAGCAGCCAGCTAGCGGGGGACAATGAGCAGTTCTTC.

J is TRBJ2-6 and V is TRBV7-2; TRBD1 aligns across 7 bases. The CDR3 has 17 residues. CDR1 and CDR2 from the germline V gene are SGHTA and FQGNSA. V trimming: 6 bases; J trimming: 2 bases; junction bases outside the gene matches: 10. In DNA, the CDR3 is TGTGCCAGCAGTTTTACCGGGACAGTAACTGGGGCCAACGTCCTGACTTTC. This translates into CASSFTGTVTGANVLTF.

The V and J genes are TRBV19 and TRBJ1-6, with D unresolved. The CDR3 is 14 residues long. V was shortened by 3 bases and J by 10 bases, with 13 bases between the two germline ends. Germline loops: CDR1 LNHDA, CDR2 SQIVND (reference sequence). CDR3 nucleotides: TGTGCCAGTAGTATGCGGCACACAGACTCACCCCTCCACTTT. Encoded protein: CASSMRHTDSPLHF.

The chain links TRBV20-1 to TRBJ1-6; D is perhaps TRBD1 (5 bases). Between the trimmed V and J ends, which lost 2 bases and 0 bases, there was a span of 11 bases. This CDR3 region has 16 residues. Germline V lookup: CDR1 DFQATT, CDR2 SNEGSKA (reference sequence). CDR3 sequence reads: CSARRGGSSYNSPLHF. In DNA, the CDR3 is TGCAGTGCTAGACGGGGGGGGAGCTCCTATAATTCACCCCTCCACTTT.

The chain uses TRBV20-1 and TRBJ2-7, with 14 bases identical to TRBD2. This CDR3 contains 16 residues. Germline CDR1 DFQATT, CDR2 SNEGSKA (reference sequence). V trimming: 3 bases; J trimming: 4 bases; junction bases outside the gene matches: 8. CDR3 DNA sequence: TGCAGTGCTAGGGGACTAGCGGGGGAGTTAGGATACGAGCAGTACTTC. Protein sequence: CSARGLAGELGYEQYF.

This clonotype occurred a few times. V gene TRBV7-2 combines with J gene TRBJ2-4; D call uncertain. The germline CDR1 and CDR2 sequences are SGHTA and FQGNSA. The CDR3 extends over 14 amino acids. The ends were cut back, 4 bases at V and 0 bases at J, with 7 bases in the middle. CDR3 sequence reads: CASSSRLAKNIQYF. CDR3 nucleotides: TGTGCCAGCAGCTCCCGGCTAGCCAAAAACATTCAGTACTTC. Full variable domain (outside the CDR3, taken from reference TRBV7-2 and TRBJ2-4): GAGVSQSPSNKVTEKGKDVELRCDPISGHTALYWYRQSLGQGLEFLIYFQGNSAPDKSGLPSDRFSAERTGGSVSTLTIQRTQQEDSAVYLCASSSRLAKNIQYFGAGTRLSVL.

This sequence joins TRBV29-1 and TRBJ2-2; D is undetermined. CDR1 is SQVTM, CDR2 ANQGSEA, per germline. The V end was cut by 5 bases, the J end by 5 bases, with 12 bases between. The CDR3 totals 13 residues. In DNA, the CDR3 is TGCAGCGTTCCGAACTGGGGAACCGGGGAGCTGTTTTTT. It specifies CSVPNWGTGELFF.

The chain employs TRBV20-1 and TRBJ2-5; 8 bases agree with TRBD2. The trim removed 5 bases at V and 1 base at J, leaving 6 bases unmatched. CDR3 length: 14 amino acids. The germline CDR1 and CDR2 sequences are DFQATT and SNEGSKA (reference sequence). CDR3 nucleotides: TGCAGTGCTCCAAGCGGGGGACCCCAAGAGACCCAGTACTTC. Amino acids: CSAPSGGPQETQYF.

This clonotype has a single count. The chain has TRBV27 and TRBJ1-5, with D possibly matching TRBD1 (5 bases). V lost 4 bases, J lost 7 bases, and 14 bases lay in between. The CDR3 has 14 amino acids. Per the germline V gene, CDR1 is MNHEY and CDR2 is SMNVEV (reference sequence). For the CDR3, the DNA is TGTGCCAGCAGTTGGGGGGTCGGAAACCAGCCCCAGCATTTT. Its protein is CASSWGVGNQPQHF.

The chain joins TRBV20-1 to TRBJ1-5; D is possibly TRBD1 (5 bases). V gave up 3 bases and J gave up 2 bases, with 8 bases separating them. Germline CDR1 and CDR2: DFQATT and SNEGSKA (reference sequence). The CDR3 length is 13 residues. The CDR3 loop reads CSARVGGNQPQHF. Written as DNA, the CDR3 is TGCAGTGCTAGGGTGGGGGGCAATCAGCCCCAGCATTTT.

The chain joins TRBV15 to TRBJ2-4; D perhaps matches TRBD1 (6 bases). Trimming pared 1 base from V and 0 bases from J, leaving 10 bases between. The length of the CDR3 is 16 residues. CDR1 and CDR2 from the germline V gene are LNHNV and YYDKDF (reference sequence). Here the CDR3 reads CATSRVRGLAKNIQYF. CDR3 coding DNA: TGTGCCACCAGCAGAGTCAGGGGATTAGCCAAAAACATTCAGTACTTC.